The 10 T cell receptor beta chains presented below share a single source sample, sequenced in a study of blood T cell repertoires in COVID-19. TCRdb keeps only in-frame clones here, not all; method: immunoSEQ multiplex PCR. The sample records 250,000 to 300,000 clones, less than 90% being singletons. Specimen: peripheral blood. The source is a woman aged 70-85 years with COVID-19, enrolled during active disease.

This chain links TRBV27 with TRBJ2-5; D possibly corresponds to TRBD1 (5 bases). This CDR3 comprises 13 residues. Trimming cost V 4 bases and J 4 bases, with 10 bases left between them. Looked up from germline, CDR1 is MNHEY and CDR2 is SMNVEV (reference sequence). The CDR3 protein is CASSSGNRETQYF. The CDR3 region has the DNA TGTGCCAGCAGTTCAGGGAACAGAGAGACCCAGTACTTC.

The chain has TRBV7-9 and TRBJ1-2; D is unresolved. Trimming removed 1 base at V and 5 bases at J, with 8 bases between. Germline V gives CDR1 SEHNR, CDR2 FQNEAQ (reference sequence). The CDR3 covers 13 residues. DNA of the CDR3: TGTGCCAGCAGCTTAGGAGGCCCTTATGGCTACACCTTC. It encodes CASSLGGPYGYTF.

The rearrangement joins TRBV23-1 to TRBJ1-5; D is undetermined. TRBV23-1 is noted as an ORF with a role that remains uncertain. There are 9 residues in the CDR3. With 8 bases removed from V and 11 bases from J, the gap between germline ends came to 7 bases. Written as DNA, the CDR3 is TGCGCCAGCCTCCCGGCCCAGCATTTT. Translation: CASLPAQHF.

This clone showed up just once. The chain uses TRBV9 and TRBJ2-7; weak D call: TRBD2 (5 bases). V gave up 4 bases and J gave up 1 base, with 9 bases separating them. Germline V CDR1 and CDR2: SGDLS, YYNGEE. The length of the CDR3 is 13 residues. CDR3 nucleotide sequence: TGTGCCAGCAGCTCTGGGAGTTCCTACGAGCAGTACTTC. Amino acids: CASSSGSSYEQYF. Using reference TRBV9 and TRBJ2-7 for the parts outside the CDR3, the full variable domain is DSGVTQTPKHLITATGQRVTLRCSPRSGDLSVYWYQQSLDQGLQFLIQYYNGEERAKGNILERFSAQQFPDLHSELNLSSLELGDSALYFCASSSGSSYEQYFGPGTRLTVT.

The chain is built from TRBV5-1 and TRBJ1-1; a weak D match, TRBD1 (6 bases). This CDR3 contains 11 residues. V lost 6 bases to trimming and J lost 8 bases, with 11 bases between them. Germline V gives CDR1 SGHRS, CDR2 YFSETQ. The CDR3 DNA follows: TGCGCCAGCACCCAAGGGACAGAAGCTTTCTTT. Protein product: CASTQGTEAFF. The full variable domain, rest sourced from reference TRBV5-1 and TRBJ1-1, is KAGVTQTPRYLIKTRGQQVTLSCSPISGHRSVSWYQQTPGQGLQFLFEYFSETQRNKGNFPGRFSGRQFSNSRSEMNVSTLELGDSALYLCASTQGTEAFFGQGTRLTVV.

The chain combines TRBV2 with TRBJ1-5; 7 bases are shared with TRBD1. Germline V CDR1 and CDR2: SNHLY, FYNNEI. The J segment lost 4 bases and the V segment lost 6 bases, leaving 0 bases of the junction unmatched. The CDR3 spans 12 residues. CDR3 residues: CASSRGNQPQHF. The DNA for the CDR3 is TGTGCCAGCAGCAGGGGGAATCAGCCCCAGCATTTT.

The rearrangement links TRBV28 to TRBJ2-7; D gene unclear. CDR1 is MDHEN and CDR2 is SYDVKM in the germline V gene. The germline V and J ends were trimmed by 1 base and 0 bases, with 10 bases remaining between them. The CDR3 extends over 15 amino acids. In nucleotides, the CDR3 is TGTGCCAGCAGTTTATCAACGGGTAGCTCCTACGAGCAGTACTTC. Translating it yields CASSLSTGSSYEQYF.

The rearrangement uses TRBV3-1 (or the pseudogene TRBV3-2) and TRBJ2-7; 7 bases are a match to TRBD2. The CDR3 runs 17 residues. Germline V gives CDR1 LGHDT, CDR2 YNNKEL (reference sequence). J lost 6 bases, V lost 0 bases, and 14 bases had no gene match. The CDR3 loop reads CASSQDLQRGSWAEQYF. In nucleotides, the CDR3 is TGTGCCAGCAGCCAAGATCTTCAGCGGGGTAGCTGGGCCGAGCAGTACTTC.

This clone is a singleton in its sample. The chain joins TRBV3-1 (or the pseudogene TRBV3-2) to TRBJ2-3; TRBD2 agrees at 8 bases. The germline V gene has CDR1 LGHDT and CDR2 YNNKEL (reference sequence). This CDR3 has 17 amino acids. V trimming: 1 base; J trimming: 0 bases; junction bases outside the gene matches: 6. Here the CDR3 reads CASSQVGTRGSTDTQYF. The CDR3 bases are TGTGCCAGCAGCCAAGTTGGGACTAGGGGAAGCACAGATACGCAGTATTTT.

This clone was observed a single time. The rearrangement links TRBV11-2 to TRBJ2-3; 9 bases line up with TRBD2. V dropped 9 bases and J dropped 0; count of bases not matched to a gene: 7. The germline gives CDR1 SGHAT, CDR2 FQNNGV. The CDR3 is made up of 15 amino acids. CDR3 nucleotide sequence: TGTGCCAGTCTAGAAGCGGGGGGAAGCACAGATACGCAGTATTTT. The encoded protein is CASLEAGGSTDTQYF.